This TCR beta chain is drawn from a study of T cell responses to AZD1222 COVID-19 vaccine. The CDR3 runs 12 residues. Trimming removed 5 bases from V and 3 bases from J, with 6 bases in between. Germline V CDR1 and CDR2: MNHNY, SVGAGI (reference sequence). Clones were sequenced by immunoSEQ multiplex PCR, and TCRdb holds only the in-frame ones, with some missing. The data hold approximately 28,000 clones, with roughly 90% observed a single time. The chain is built from TRBV6-6 and TRBJ2-3; D gene unclear. The sequence derives from an adult who received the AZD1222 COVID-19 vaccine. The specimen comprised peripheral blood, sampled 28 days after the second AZD1222 dose. The CDR3 sequence: CASSQTTDTQYF. The CDR3 coding sequence is TGTGCCAGCAGTCAAACTACAGATACGCAGTATTTT.